This T cell receptor beta chain is from a study of blood T cell repertoires in COVID-19. Some clones are missing from TCRdb's copy, which holds only in-frame ones; the method was immunoSEQ multiplex PCR. In the table there are approximately 70,000 clones, 80% to 95% of which are singletons. In germline, CDR1 is SGHDT, CDR2 YYEEEE. The CDR3 totals 15 residues. V lost 3 bases and J lost 1, with 8 bases in between. Sequenced input: peripheral blood. This chain joins TRBV5-6 and TRBJ1-6; D possibly corresponds to TRBD1 (6 bases). The receptor comes from a woman aged 55-70 years with active COVID-19. The CDR3 sequence is CASSSTGSYNSPLHF. Written as DNA, the CDR3 is TGTGCCAGCAGCTCGACAGGTTCCTATAATTCACCCCTCCACTTT.